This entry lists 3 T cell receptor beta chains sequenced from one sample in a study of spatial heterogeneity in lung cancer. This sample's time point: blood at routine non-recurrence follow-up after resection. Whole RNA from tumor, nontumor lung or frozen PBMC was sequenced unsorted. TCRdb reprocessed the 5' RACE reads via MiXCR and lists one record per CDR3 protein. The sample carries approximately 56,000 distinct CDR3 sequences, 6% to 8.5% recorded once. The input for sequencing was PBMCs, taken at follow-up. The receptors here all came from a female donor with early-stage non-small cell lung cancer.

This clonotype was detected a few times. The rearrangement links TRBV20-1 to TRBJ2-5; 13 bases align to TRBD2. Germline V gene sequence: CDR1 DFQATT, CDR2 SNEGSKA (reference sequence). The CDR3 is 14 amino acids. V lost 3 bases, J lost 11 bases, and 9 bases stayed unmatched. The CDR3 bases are TGCAGTGCTAGGCCCCCCGGGACTAGCGGGGCGCAGTACTTC. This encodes CSARPPGTSGAQYF.

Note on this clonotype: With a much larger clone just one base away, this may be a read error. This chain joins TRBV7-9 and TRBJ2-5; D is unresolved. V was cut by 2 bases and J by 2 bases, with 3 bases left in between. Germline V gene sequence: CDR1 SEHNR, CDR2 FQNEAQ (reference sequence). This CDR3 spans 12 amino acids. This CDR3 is CASSLKQETQYF. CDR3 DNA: TGTGCCAGCAGCTTAAAACAAGAGACCCAGTACTTC.

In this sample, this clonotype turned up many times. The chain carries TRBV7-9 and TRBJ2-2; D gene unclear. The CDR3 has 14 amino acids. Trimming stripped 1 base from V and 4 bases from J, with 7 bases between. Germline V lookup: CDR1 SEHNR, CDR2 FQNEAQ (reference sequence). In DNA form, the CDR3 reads TGTGCCAGCAGCTTAGGGTTGAGCACCGGGGAGCTGTTTTTT. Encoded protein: CASSLGLSTGELFF.